This T cell receptor beta chain was profiled in a study of blood T cell repertoires in COVID-19. Study information: Acute and convalescent COVID-19 samples came from the United States, Italy and Spain. T cells, B-cell-depleted T cells, or PBMCs provided the cDNA or gDNA that served as material.

Trimming took off 7 bases at V and 0 bases at J, with 6 bases between the two ends. Germline lookup yields CDR1 SNHLY and CDR2 FYNNEI. The length of the CDR3 is 13 residues. In the original workflow: The assay estimated nucleated cells by amplifying reference gene primers. Assay: immunoSEQ multiplex PCR; the TCRdb copy retains only in-frame clones and omits some. That table gives V, J and clone size, and the DNA gave D and trimming. In the table there are some 290,000 clones, 86% of which are singletons. This clone was recorded many times. The source material was peripheral blood. The chain links TRBV2 to TRBJ2-2; D is uncertain. The sequence came from a man aged 18 to 30 with active or convalescent COVID-19. The CDR3 DNA reads as TGTGCCAGCACCCGTTCGAACACCGGGGAGCTGTTTTTT. Encoded protein: CASTRSNTGELFF.